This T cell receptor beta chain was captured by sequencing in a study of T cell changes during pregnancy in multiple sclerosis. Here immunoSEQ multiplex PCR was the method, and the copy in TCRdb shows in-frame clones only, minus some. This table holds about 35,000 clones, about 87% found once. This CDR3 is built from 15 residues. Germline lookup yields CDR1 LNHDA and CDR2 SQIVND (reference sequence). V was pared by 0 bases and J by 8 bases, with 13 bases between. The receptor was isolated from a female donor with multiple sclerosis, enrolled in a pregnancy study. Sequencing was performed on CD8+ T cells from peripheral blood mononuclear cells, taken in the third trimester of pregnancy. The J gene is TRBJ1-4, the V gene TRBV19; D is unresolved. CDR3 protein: CASSIETRGQEKLFF. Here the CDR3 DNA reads TGTGCCAGTAGTATAGAGACCCGAGGGCAGGAAAAACTGTTTTTT.